The 22 T cell receptor beta chains below all came from one sample that was sequenced in a study of long-term antiretroviral therapy in people with HIV. Runs used v3.0 of the immunoSEQ assay and were done at survey level. Assay used: immunoSEQ multiplex PCR; TCRdb lists only in-frame clones, some missing. The profile shows approximately 21,000 clones, more than 75% of them singletons. The input for sequencing was unsorted PBMCs, taken 2.3 years after starting antiretroviral therapy. These receptors all come from a man aged 60 to 75 with HIV.

The CDR3: CASSLDGSLEQYF. In DNA form, the CDR3 reads TGCGCCAGCAGCTTGGACGGGTCTTTGGAGCAGTACTTC. The chain carries TRBV5-1 and TRBJ2-7; D unclear. Per the germline V gene, CDR1 is SGHRS and CDR2 is YFSETQ. This CDR3 has 13 amino acids. V was pared by 0 bases and J by 7 bases, with 11 bases between.

The table lists this clone with a count of one. The rearrangement joins TRBV11-1 to TRBJ2-3; D call uncertain. The V gene's germline CDR1 is SGHAT and CDR2 FQDESV (reference sequence). The CDR3 is made up of 15 amino acids. V was clipped by 3 bases and J by 1 base, with 11 bases between them. The CDR3 region has the DNA TGTGCCAGCAGCTTTGACACTCTACGCACAGATACGCAGTATTTT. This encodes CASSFDTLRTDTQYF.

This clone occurred a few times. The V gene is TRBV7-2, the J gene TRBJ1-2; D might be TRBD1 (6 bases). Per the germline V gene, CDR1 is SGHTA and CDR2 is FQGNSA. The CDR3 loop spans 14 amino acids. Trimming took off 5 bases at V and 3 bases at J, with 13 bases between the two ends. CDR3 sequence (DNA): TGTGCCAGCAGCCCGACACAGGGAGACTATGGCTACACCTTC. The encoded protein is CASSPTQGDYGYTF.

This sequence joins TRBV6-5 and TRBJ1-2; D is undetermined. The germline CDR1 and CDR2 sequences are MNHEY and SVGAGI. The CDR3 totals 13 residues. Trimming shortened V by 6 bases and J by 8 bases, and 16 bases separated the two germline ends. CDR3 region: CASRHGPEGGYTF. Here the CDR3 DNA reads TGTGCCAGCAGACACGGCCCCGAAGGGGGCTACACCTTC.

The CDR3, as DNA: TGTGCCAGCACCATGGGGGCAGGAGGGAACACTGAAGCTTTCTTT. Translated, it gives CASTMGAGGNTEAFF. This chain joins TRBV7-9 and TRBJ1-1; D is possibly TRBD1 (6 bases). V was trimmed by 7 bases and J by 1 base, leaving 16 bases between them. CDR1 and CDR2 from the germline V gene are SEHNR and FQNEAQ (reference sequence). CDR3 length: 15 amino acids. The variable domain in full, with the rest retrieved from reference TRBV7-9 and TRBJ1-1, is DTGVSQNPRHKITKRGQNVTFRCDPISEHNRLYWYRQTLGQGPEFLTYFQNEAQLEKSRLLSDRFSAERPKGSFSTLEIQRTEQGDSAMYLCASTMGAGGNTEAFFGQGTRLTVV.

The chain uses TRBV7-6 and TRBJ1-1; D perhaps matches TRBD1 (5 bases). The CDR3 spans 13 residues. Germline V CDR1 and CDR2: SGHVS, FNYEAQ. Trimming pared 1 base from V and 7 bases from J, leaving 10 bases between. CDR3 loop: CASSLVGGREAFF. CDR3 DNA sequence: TGTGCCAGCAGCTTAGTCGGGGGACGTGAAGCTTTCTTT.

The genes are TRBV19 and TRBJ2-7; the D is unclear. The CDR3 has 13 residues. Trimming removed 0 bases from V and 6 bases from J, with 9 bases in between. CDR1 and CDR2 from the germline V gene are LNHDA and SQIVND (reference sequence). The CDR3 here is CASSIDFHGEQYF. The CDR3 bases are TGTGCCAGTAGTATAGATTTCCACGGCGAGCAGTACTTC.

By proportion, this clone is medium-sized (0.01 to 0.1%). The chain links TRBV7-9 to TRBJ1-4; D not certain. The V end lost 2 bases, the J end lost 4 bases, and 11 bases lay between the germline ends. The germline V gene encodes CDR1 SEHNR and CDR2 FQNEAQ (reference sequence). The CDR3 is made up of 15 amino acids. The CDR3 is CASSLSLVGNEKLFF. The CDR3, as DNA: TGTGCCAGCAGCTTAAGCCTTGTTGGTAATGAAAAACTGTTTTTT.

In nucleotides, the CDR3 is TGTGCCAGCAGATATGGGACAGCATATGGCTACACCTTC. Protein sequence: CASRYGTAYGYTF. This chain joins TRBV6-5 and TRBJ1-2, with 7 positions matching TRBD1. This CDR3 region has 13 residues. V dropped 6 bases and J dropped 5; count of bases not matched to a gene: 6. From germline, CDR1 is MNHEY and CDR2 SVGAGI.

This clone was observed a single time. V is TRBV7-9 and J is TRBJ1-5; D might be TRBD1 (5 bases). Germline lookup yields CDR1 SEHNR and CDR2 FQNEAQ (reference sequence). The V and J ends lost 5 bases and 2 bases respectively, with 19 bases between them. The CDR3 covers 17 residues. The CDR3 loop is CASSPGQIVGGNQPQHF. As DNA, the CDR3 is TGTGCCAGCAGCCCGGGGCAGATAGTTGGAGGCAATCAGCCCCAGCATTTT.

The genes are TRBV12-5 and TRBJ2-5; 14 bases map to TRBD2. From germline, CDR1 is LGHNT and CDR2 FRNRAP. This CDR3 is 16 amino acids long. V trimming: 6 bases; J trimming: 7 bases; junction bases outside the gene matches: 10. This chain's CDR3 is CASGPGTSGSVGTQYF. The CDR3, as DNA: TGTGCTAGTGGCCCCGGGACTAGCGGGAGTGTCGGGACCCAGTACTTC. Full variable domain (outside the CDR3, taken from reference TRBV12-5 and TRBJ2-5): DARVTQTPRHKVTEMGQEVTMRCQPILGHNTVFWYRQTMMQGLELLAYFRNRAPLDDSGMPKDRFSAEMPDATLATLKIQPSEPRDSAVYFCASGPGTSGSVGTQYFGPGTRLLVL.

The V call is TRBV30, the J call TRBJ2-1, with D perhaps matching TRBD2 (6 bases). The CDR3 is 12 residues long. Looked up from germline, CDR1 is GTSNPN and CDR2 is SVGIG (reference sequence). V lost 0 bases, J lost 8 bases, and 8 bases lay in between. The CDR3, as DNA: TGTGCCTGGAGTGTAAGGAGGGATGAGCAGTTCTTC. Translation gives CAWSVRRDEQFF.

The rearrangement links TRBV5-8 to TRBJ2-2, with 7 bases aligning to TRBD2. Germline CDR1 reads SGHTS; CDR2 reads YDEGEE. This CDR3 is built from 14 residues. With 1 base clipped from V and 7 bases from J, the junction kept 4 bases outside the gene matches. The CDR3 region has the DNA TGTGCCAGCAGCTTGACGGGAGGTGGCGGGGAGCTGTTTTTT. It encodes CASSLTGGGGELFF.

This clone came up a few times. This rearrangement joins TRBV6-6 to TRBJ1-6; D is possibly TRBD1 (5 bases). The CDR3 length is 15 residues. V was pared by 6 bases and J by 7 bases, with 16 bases between. Germline V gene lookup returns CDR1 MNHNY and CDR2 SVGAGI (reference sequence). DNA of the CDR3: TGTGCCAGCAGCCAAGCAGGGAAGGCCAATTCACCCCTCCACTTT. This sequence encodes CASSQAGKANSPLHF.

The chain links TRBV19 to TRBJ2-7; 8 nucleotides align to TRBD2. Per germline, CDR1 LNHDA and CDR2 SQIVND (reference sequence). The CDR3 sequence is 15 residues long. V dropped 5 bases and J dropped 0; count of bases not matched to a gene: 6. CDR3 bases: TGTGCCAGTAGTGTTGAAGCGGGGGCCTCCTACGAGCAGTACTTC. This translates into CASSVEAGASYEQYF.

The rearrangement links TRBV19 to TRBJ2-1; the D gene is possibly TRBD2 (5 bases). The ends were cut back, 3 bases at V and 14 bases at J, with 17 bases in the middle. Looked up from germline, CDR1 is LNHDA and CDR2 is SQIVND (reference sequence). This CDR3 has 13 residues. The CDR3, as DNA: TGTGCCAGTAGTATTGACTTCGGGGAAGGAGAGTTCTTC. Amino acid sequence: CASSIDFGEGEFF.

The rearrangement links TRBV10-1 to TRBJ2-7; D not certain. This CDR3 contains 13 residues. Deletions cut 3 bases from V and 10 bases from J, with 16 bases between. Germline V lookup: CDR1 WNHNN, CDR2 SYGVQD (reference sequence). The CDR3, as DNA: TGCGCCAGCAGTGATTCCTCGGGCAATGACCAGTACTTC. It yields the protein CASSDSSGNDQYF.

The rearrangement links TRBV2 to TRBJ2-7, with D maybe TRBD1 (6 bases). The CDR3 length is 11 residues. With 4 bases removed from V and 6 bases from J, the gap between germline ends came to 7 bases. Germline V gene data show CDR1 as SNHLY and CDR2 as FYNNEI. CDR3 amino acids: CASSVQGEQYF. For the CDR3, the DNA is TGTGCCAGCAGTGTACAGGGCGAGCAGTACTTC.

The chain joins TRBV27 to TRBJ1-1; no clear D gene. The V end lost 5 bases, the J end lost 12 bases, and 19 bases lay between the germline ends. Germline-derived CDR1 and CDR2 are MNHEY and SMNVEV (reference sequence). The CDR3 loop spans 13 amino acids. CDR3 amino acids: CASSRGSSQKTFF. CDR3 in DNA: TGTGCCAGCAGTCGAGGTAGCTCACAGAAAACTTTCTTT.

The chain employs TRBV5-4 and TRBJ1-4; 8 bases are shared with TRBD1. The trim removed 4 bases at V and 0 bases at J, leaving 5 bases unmatched. Germline CDR1 is SGHNT and CDR2 is YYREEE (reference sequence). The CDR3 length is 16 residues. The CDR3 region is CASSRDRLTTNEKLFF. The DNA of the CDR3 is TGTGCCAGCAGCCGGGACAGGTTAACAACTAATGAAAAACTGTTTTTT.

The rearrangement links TRBV6-6 to TRBJ2-5, with D possibly matching TRBD1 (6 bases). CDR1 MNHNY and CDR2 SVGAGI come from the germline V gene (reference sequence). The CDR3 is made up of 15 amino acids. With 6 bases removed from V and 4 bases from J, the gap between germline ends came to 18 bases. The CDR3 DNA follows: TGTGCCAGCAGCCGGAAACAGGGTGCTGGAGAGACCCAGTACTTC. It specifies CASSRKQGAGETQYF.

This clone showed up just once. V is TRBV2 and J is TRBJ1-2; D is unclear. The CDR3 is 11 amino acids. With 0 bases removed from V and 8 bases from J, the gap between germline ends came to 4 bases. Per the germline V gene, CDR1 is SNHLY and CDR2 is FYNNEI. The CDR3 region has the DNA TGTGCCAGCAGTGAAGCTTGGGGCTACACCTTC. This gives the protein CASSEAWGYTF.